This T cell receptor beta chain came from a study of shared clonotypes between healthy human individuals. In germline, CDR1 is SGDLS, CDR2 YYNGEE. Trimming cost V 0 bases and J 5 bases, with 11 bases left between them. The CDR3 runs 15 residues. The method was immunoSEQ multiplex PCR; TCRdb's version includes in-frame clones alone and lacks a portion of them. This repertoire shows some 500,000 clones, approximately 71% found once; its top ten account for about 12%. The source is a woman aged 35 to 49 in good health. Some clones in this sample may be carry-over from other donors' samples. J is TRBJ2-2 and V is TRBV9; D is ambiguous. Specimen: PBMCs. CDR3 bases: TGTGCCAGCAGCGTAGATTTGGGCCATACCGGGGAGCTGTTTTTT. As protein: CASSVDLGHTGELFF.